The 13 T cell receptor beta chains below were found in one sample sequenced in a study of T cells in Graves' hyperthyroidism and ophthalmopathy. Researchers took RNA transcripts and amplified the TCR beta CDR3 regions from them. During a first-round RT-PCR of the TCR CDR3, the HTBI primer set was used. TCRdb re-called the multiplex PCR reads through MiXCR, storing one row per CDR3 protein. There are 300,000 to 350,000 distinct CDR3 sequences in the sample; roughly 18% occur only once, and 49% lies in the top ten. Sequencing input: blood. All receptors come from a woman in her forties or fifties with Graves' hyperthyroidism.

In this sample, this clonotype turned up many times. The chain recombines TRBV2 with TRBJ2-5, with unresolved D. The CDR3 is made up of 14 amino acids. The V gene's germline CDR1 is SNHLY and CDR2 FYNNEI. V was pared by 1 base and J by 5 bases, with 11 bases between. The CDR3 DNA reads TGTGCCAGCAGTGAAGGGGTTAGTTCGGAGACCCAGTACTTC. Protein product: CASSEGVSSETQYF.

In this sample, this clonotype turned up many times. The chain combines TRBV18 with TRBJ1-5; 10 bases are a match to TRBD1. V lost 6 bases and J lost 6; bases outside the gene matches: 2. CDR3 length: 13 amino acids. CDR1 KGHSH and CDR2 LQKENI come from the germline V gene. CDR3 residues: CASSGQGGQPQHF. The CDR3 bases are TGTGCCAGCTCCGGACAGGGGGGTCAGCCCCAGCATTTT.

This clonotype came up many times. J is TRBJ2-7 and V is TRBV6-1; 8 bases fit TRBD1. CDR1 is MNHNS, CDR2 SASEGT, per germline. The CDR3 is 13 amino acids. With 5 bases clipped from V and 3 bases from J, the junction kept 3 bases outside the gene matches. CDR3 in amino acids: CASSLGQVYEQYF. CDR3 nucleotides: TGTGCCAGCAGTTTGGGACAGGTCTACGAGCAGTACTTC.

This rearrangement joins TRBV7-3 to TRBJ2-1; a weak D match, TRBD2 (6 bases). In germline, CDR1 is SGHTA, CDR2 FQGTGA. Trimming stripped 5 bases from V and 5 bases from J, with 19 bases between. There are 16 residues in the CDR3. The CDR3 DNA follows: TGTGCCAGCAGCCCCGGGGGAGGCGGGAACCACAATGAGCAGTTCTTC. Translation gives CASSPGGGGNHNEQFF.

This clonotype has ten or more counts. The chain combines TRBV12-3 or TRBV12-4 with TRBJ2-2, with D perhaps being TRBD1 or TRBD2 (5 bases each). This CDR3 is built from 17 residues. Trimming cost V 8 bases and J 3 bases, with 22 bases left between them. The CDR3 coding sequence is TGTGCCAGCCTAAGTTCATGGGGGAGTCGTGACACCGGGGAGCTGTTTTTT. Its protein is CASLSSWGSRDTGELFF.

In this sample, this clonotype turned up many times. This chain joins TRBV20-1 and TRBJ2-3; D might be TRBD1 (6 bases). In germline, CDR1 is DFQATT, CDR2 SNEGSKA (reference sequence). The CDR3 has 13 residues. Trimming took off 5 bases at V and 0 bases at J, with 9 bases between the two ends. CDR3 bases: TGCAGTGCTGTGGACAGTAGCACAGATACGCAGTATTTT. It translates to CSAVDSSTDTQYF.

This chain connects TRBV29-1 to TRBJ1-4; no clear D. This CDR3 has 11 residues. V dropped 3 bases and J dropped 8 bases, with 7 bases sitting between them. Per germline, CDR1 SQVTM and CDR2 ANQGSEA. As DNA, the CDR3 is TGCAGCGTTGAGTGGAAGGAAAAACTGTTTTTT. This gives the protein CSVEWKEKLFF. Based on the CDR3 plus reference TRBV29-1 and TRBJ1-4, the full variable domain is SAVISQKPSRDICQRGTSLTIQCQVDSQVTMMFWYRQQPGQSLTLIATANQGSEATYESGFVIDKFPISRPNLTFSTLTVSNMSPEDSSIYLCSVEWKEKLFFGSGTQLSVL.

This clonotype was picked up many times. J is TRBJ2-3 and V is TRBV2; 12 positions match TRBD2. The CDR3 extends over 15 amino acids. J was trimmed by 6 bases and V by 2 bases; bases with no gene match: 3. The germline CDR1 and CDR2 sequences are SNHLY and FYNNEI. The CDR3 DNA reads as TGTGCCAGCAGTGAATTTACTAGCGGGAGGGATACGCAGTATTTT. Translated: CASSEFTSGRDTQYF.

CDR3 in amino acids: CSAGGFDNEKLFF. DNA for the CDR3: TGCAGCGCCGGGGGCTTTGATAATGAAAAACTGTTTTTT. The V call is TRBV29-1, the J call TRBJ1-4; perhaps TRBD1 as D (6 bases). The CDR3 sequence is 13 residues long. The V gene lost 7 bases and the J gene lost 4 bases, with 13 bases spanning the gap. Germline V gene data show CDR1 as SQVTM and CDR2 as ANQGSEA.

This clonotype appeared a few times. The chain uses TRBV24-1 and TRBJ2-6; TRBD1 matches 7 bases. The CDR3 loop spans 17 amino acids. Germline trimming cut 2 bases from V and 2 bases from J; bases unmatched to any gene: 5. Germline V CDR1 and CDR2: KGHDR, SFDVKD. This CDR3 reads CATSDSQTGAGANVLTF. CDR3 in DNA: TGTGCCACCAGTGATTCACAAACAGGGGCTGGGGCCAACGTCCTGACTTTC.

The chain is built from TRBV19 and TRBJ2-7; TRBD1 agrees at 11 bases. The CDR3 covers 14 residues. CDR1 and CDR2 (germline): LNHDA, SQIVND (reference sequence). Trimming at V came to 3 bases and at J to 7 bases, leaving 5 bases not matched to a gene. This CDR3 is CASSIRTGGQEQYF. CDR3 DNA sequence: TGTGCCAGTAGTATCCGGACAGGGGGCCAAGAGCAGTACTTC.

This clonotype was counted only a few times. V and J are TRBV30 and TRBJ1-1; D is undetermined. Germline V lookup: CDR1 GTSNPN, CDR2 SVGIG (reference sequence). The V gene lost 2 bases and the J gene lost 1 base, with 8 bases spanning the gap. The CDR3 totals 13 residues. The CDR3 nucleotides read TGTGCCTGGAGTAAGCAGGAGAACACTGAAGCTTTCTTT. Protein product: CAWSKQENTEAFF.

The gene calls are TRBV19 and TRBJ2-3; 7 bases align to TRBD1. J lost 2 bases, V lost 3 bases, and 5 bases had no gene match. There are 15 residues in the CDR3. Per germline, CDR1 LNHDA and CDR2 SQIVND (reference sequence). CDR3 nucleotides: TGTGCCAGTAGTATTGAAACAGGGGTCACAGATACGCAGTATTTT. Translated: CASSIETGVTDTQYF.